Below, 4 T cell receptor beta chains from the same sample are listed, as sequenced in a study of PD-1 blockade in classical Hodgkin lymphoma. Every patient relapsed after autologous stem cell transplantation, and brentuximab vedotin exposure varied. Assay: immunoSEQ multiplex PCR; the TCRdb copy retains only in-frame clones and omits some. Of about 40,000 clones in the sample, around 78% are singletons; the top ten hold approximately 11%. The specimen was peripheral blood mononuclear cells (PBMCs), collected at baseline. The receptors were sampled from a human donor with classical Hodgkin lymphoma.

This chain's CDR3 is CASSGEKGVQFF. The DNA for the CDR3 is TGTGCCAGCAGTGGCGAAAAGGGTGTCCAGTTCTTC. The chain carries TRBV2 and TRBJ2-1; no definite D call. V gave up 4 bases and J gave up 13 bases, with 14 bases separating them. CDR1 is SNHLY and CDR2 is FYNNEI in the germline V gene. This CDR3 has 12 amino acids. Full variable domain (rest looked up from reference TRBV2 and TRBJ2-1): EPEVTQTPSHQVTQMGQEVILRCVPISNHLYFYWYRQILGQKVEFLVSFYNNEISEKSEIFDDQFSVERPDGSNFTLKIRSTKLEDSAMYFCASSGEKGVQFFGPGTRLTVL.

This clone was found a few times. The CDR3 coding sequence is TGTGCCAGCAGTCTTAACACCGGGGAGCTGTTTTTT. Its translation: CASSLNTGELFF. The chain employs TRBV28 and TRBJ2-2; D not certain. The CDR3 sequence is 12 residues long. Germline V lookup: CDR1 MDHEN, CDR2 SYDVKM. Trimming left V 5 bases short and J 2 bases short, with 3 bases between.

The chain joins TRBV9 to TRBJ1-5, with D hard to call. V lost 2 bases and J lost 0, with 9 bases in between. The CDR3 totals 15 residues. Germline V CDR1 and CDR2: SGDLS, YYNGEE. The CDR3 sequence is CASSVGGVSNQPQHF. In DNA form, the CDR3 reads TGTGCCAGCAGCGTCGGCGGGGTTAGCAATCAGCCCCAGCATTTT. Complete variable domain (other parts from reference TRBV9 and TRBJ1-5): DSGVTQTPKHLITATGQRVTLRCSPRSGDLSVYWYQQSLDQGLQFLIQYYNGEERAKGNILERFSAQQFPDLHSELNLSSLELGDSALYFCASSVGGVSNQPQHFGDGTRLSIL.

The gene calls are TRBV28 and TRBJ1-2, with 8 bases lining up with TRBD1. Per the germline V gene, CDR1 is MDHEN and CDR2 is SYDVKM. The CDR3 is made up of 13 amino acids. V shed 6 bases and J 4 bases; nucleotides not matched to a gene: 4. This CDR3 is CASRLTGVYGYTF. The CDR3 DNA reads TGTGCCAGCAGACTGACAGGGGTCTATGGCTACACCTTC.